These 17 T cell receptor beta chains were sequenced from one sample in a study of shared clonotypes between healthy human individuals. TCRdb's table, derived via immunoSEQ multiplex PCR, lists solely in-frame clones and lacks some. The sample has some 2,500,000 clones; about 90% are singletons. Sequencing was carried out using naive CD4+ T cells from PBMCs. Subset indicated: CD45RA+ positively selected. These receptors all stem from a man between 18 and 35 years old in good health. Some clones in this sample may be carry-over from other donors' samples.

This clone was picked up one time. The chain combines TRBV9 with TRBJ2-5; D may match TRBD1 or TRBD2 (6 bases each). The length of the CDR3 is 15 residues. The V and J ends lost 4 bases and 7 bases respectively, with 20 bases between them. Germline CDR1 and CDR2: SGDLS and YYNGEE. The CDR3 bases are TGTGCCAGCAGCCCCGGGGGCGGAGGTTATGTGACCCAGTACTTC. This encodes CASSPGGGGYVTQYF.

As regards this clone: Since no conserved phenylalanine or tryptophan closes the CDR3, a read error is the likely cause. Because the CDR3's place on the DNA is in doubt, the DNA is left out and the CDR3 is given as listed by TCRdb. The CDR3 is CASSQDGGDTSVV. V and J are TRBV4-2 and TRBJ1-1. The CDR3 is 13 amino acids long, termini counted. Germline CDR1 and CDR2: LGHNA and YNFKEQ.

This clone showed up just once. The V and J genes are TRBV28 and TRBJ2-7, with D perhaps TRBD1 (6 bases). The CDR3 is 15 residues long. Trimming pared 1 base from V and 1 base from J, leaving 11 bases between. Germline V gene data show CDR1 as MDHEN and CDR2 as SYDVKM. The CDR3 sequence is CASSLSGALSYEQYF. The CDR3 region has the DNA TGTGCCAGCAGTTTATCAGGGGCGCTTTCCTACGAGCAGTACTTC.

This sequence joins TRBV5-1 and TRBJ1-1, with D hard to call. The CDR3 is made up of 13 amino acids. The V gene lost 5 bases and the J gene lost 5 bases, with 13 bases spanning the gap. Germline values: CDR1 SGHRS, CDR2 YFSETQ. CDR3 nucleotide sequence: TGCGCCAGCAGTCGCAATCTGGGAACTGAAGCTTTCTTT. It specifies CASSRNLGTEAFF.

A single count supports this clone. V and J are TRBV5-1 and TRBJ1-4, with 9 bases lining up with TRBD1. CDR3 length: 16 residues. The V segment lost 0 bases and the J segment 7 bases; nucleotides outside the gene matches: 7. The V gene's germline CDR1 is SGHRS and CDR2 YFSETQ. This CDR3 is CASSLAGPDRGEKLFF. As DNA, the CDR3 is TGCGCCAGCAGCTTGGCCGGACCGGACAGGGGTGAAAAACTGTTTTTT.

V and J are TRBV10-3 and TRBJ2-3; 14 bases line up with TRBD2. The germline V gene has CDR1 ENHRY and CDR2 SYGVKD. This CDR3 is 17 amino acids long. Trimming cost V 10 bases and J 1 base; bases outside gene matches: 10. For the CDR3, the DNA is TGTGCCACCGCCGGGACTAGCGGGAGTAGGGGCACAGATACGCAGTATTTT. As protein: CATAGTSGSRGTDTQYF.

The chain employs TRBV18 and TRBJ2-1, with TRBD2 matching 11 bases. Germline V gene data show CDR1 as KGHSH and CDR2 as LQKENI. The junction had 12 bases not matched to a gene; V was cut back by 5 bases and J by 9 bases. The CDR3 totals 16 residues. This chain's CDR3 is CASSDKLAGADPEQFF. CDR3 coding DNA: TGTGCCAGCTCAGATAAACTAGCGGGAGCTGATCCTGAGCAGTTCTTC.

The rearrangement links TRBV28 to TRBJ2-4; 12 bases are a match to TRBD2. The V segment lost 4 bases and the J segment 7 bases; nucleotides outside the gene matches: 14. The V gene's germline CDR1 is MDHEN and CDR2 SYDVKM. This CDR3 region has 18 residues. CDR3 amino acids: CASSSHGLAGTTGNIQYF. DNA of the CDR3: TGTGCCAGCAGTTCTCACGGACTAGCGGGGACGACGGGGAACATTCAGTACTTC.

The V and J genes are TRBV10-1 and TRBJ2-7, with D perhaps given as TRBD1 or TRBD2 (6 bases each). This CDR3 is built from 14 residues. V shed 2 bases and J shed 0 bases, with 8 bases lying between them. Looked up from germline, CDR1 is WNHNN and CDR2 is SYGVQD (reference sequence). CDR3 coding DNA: TGCGCCAGCAGTGAGGGGGGGCCCTCCTACGAGCAGTACTTC. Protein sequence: CASSEGGPSYEQYF.

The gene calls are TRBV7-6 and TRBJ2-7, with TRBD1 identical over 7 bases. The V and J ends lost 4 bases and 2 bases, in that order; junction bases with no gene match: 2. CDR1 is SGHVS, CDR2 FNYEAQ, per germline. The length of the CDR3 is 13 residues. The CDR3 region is CASSWGTAYEQYF. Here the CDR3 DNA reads TGTGCCAGCAGCTGGGGGACAGCCTACGAGCAGTACTTC.

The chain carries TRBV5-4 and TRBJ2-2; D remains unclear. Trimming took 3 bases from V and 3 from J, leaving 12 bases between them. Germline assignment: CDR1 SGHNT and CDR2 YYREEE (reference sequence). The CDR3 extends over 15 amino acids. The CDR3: CASSWTSRDTGELFF. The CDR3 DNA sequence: TGTGCCAGCAGCTGGACGAGTAGGGACACCGGGGAGCTGTTTTTT.

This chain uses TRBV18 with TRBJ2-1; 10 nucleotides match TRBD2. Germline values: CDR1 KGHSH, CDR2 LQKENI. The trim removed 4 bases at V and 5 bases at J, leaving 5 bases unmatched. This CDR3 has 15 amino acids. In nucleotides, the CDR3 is TGTGCCAGCTCACTAGCGGGAGGTTTTGACAATGAGCAGTTCTTC. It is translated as CASSLAGGFDNEQFF.

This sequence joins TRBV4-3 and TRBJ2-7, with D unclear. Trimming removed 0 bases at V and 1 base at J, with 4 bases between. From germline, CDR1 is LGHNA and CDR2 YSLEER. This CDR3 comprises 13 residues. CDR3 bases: TGCGCCAGCAGCCAAGAAGGGTCCTACGAGCAGTACTTC. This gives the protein CASSQEGSYEQYF.

CDR3 protein: CAWSVGQYLLYGYTF. In DNA form, the CDR3 reads TGTGCCTGGAGTGTGGGACAGTACCTTCTATATGGCTACACCTTC. This chain links TRBV30 with TRBJ1-2; 7 bases align to TRBD1. V trimming: 0 bases; J trimming: 5 bases; junction bases outside the gene matches: 9. The CDR3 is made up of 15 amino acids. Germline V gene lookup returns CDR1 GTSNPN and CDR2 SVGIG (reference sequence).

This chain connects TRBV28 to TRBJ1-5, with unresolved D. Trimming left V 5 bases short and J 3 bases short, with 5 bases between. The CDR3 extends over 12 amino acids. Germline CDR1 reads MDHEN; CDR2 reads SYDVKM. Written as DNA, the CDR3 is TGTGCCAGCAGTGTGACCAATCAGCCCCAGCATTTT. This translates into CASSVTNQPQHF.

CDR3 DNA: TGTGCCAGCAGCCTCGAGGGGTTCGGGGAGCTGTTTTTT. Protein sequence: CASSLEGFGELFF. The chain links TRBV7-3 to TRBJ2-2, with D perhaps given as TRBD1 or TRBD2 (5 bases each). The germline CDR1 and CDR2 sequences are SGHTA and FQGTGA. This CDR3 has 13 amino acids. V was trimmed by 5 bases and J by 7 bases, leaving 11 bases between them.

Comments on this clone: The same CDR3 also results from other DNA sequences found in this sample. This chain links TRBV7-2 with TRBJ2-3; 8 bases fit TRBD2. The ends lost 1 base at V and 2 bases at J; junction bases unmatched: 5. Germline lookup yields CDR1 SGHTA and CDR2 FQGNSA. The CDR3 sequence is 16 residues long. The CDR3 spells CASSLGLAGDTDTQYF. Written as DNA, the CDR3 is TGTGCCAGCAGCTTAGGTCTAGCGGGCGACACAGATACGCAGTATTTT.